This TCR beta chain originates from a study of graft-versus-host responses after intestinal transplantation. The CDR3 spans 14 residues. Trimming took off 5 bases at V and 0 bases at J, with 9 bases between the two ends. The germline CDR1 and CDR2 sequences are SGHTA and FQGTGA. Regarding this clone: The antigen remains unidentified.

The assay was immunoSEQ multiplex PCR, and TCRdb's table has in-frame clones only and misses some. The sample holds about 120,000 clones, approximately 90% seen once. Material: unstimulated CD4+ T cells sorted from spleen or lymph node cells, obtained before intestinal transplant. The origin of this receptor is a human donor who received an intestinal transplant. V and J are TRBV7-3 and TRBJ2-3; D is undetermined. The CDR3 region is CASSPSYSTDTQYF. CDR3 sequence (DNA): TGTGCCAGCAGCCCATCCTATAGCACAGATACGCAGTATTTT.